This T cell receptor (beta chain) appears in the sequencing data of a study of cytomegalovirus exposure and HLA in healthy donors. A note on this clone: The antigen remains undetermined.

Notes on the study in general: A later analysis linked a missense DCLRE1C variant to TCR beta V- and J-gene trimming.

The PCR ran on 60 Vbeta and 13 Jbeta primers. The method was immunoSEQ multiplex PCR; TCRdb's version includes in-frame clones alone and lacks a portion of them. Of 170,000 or so clones in the sample, around 80% were seen once. Per the germline V gene, CDR1 is MNHEY and CDR2 is SVGAGI. This CDR3 spans 14 amino acids. J gave up 7 bases and V 2 bases, and 3 bases lay outside the gene matches. The rearrangement uses TRBV6-5 and TRBJ2-2, with TRBD1 identical over 8 bases. Sequencing was done on a sample of PBMCs. The source of this sequence is a woman aged 40 to 50 in good health and CMV-seronegative. The CDR3 sequence: CASSYRTGNGELFF. The CDR3 coding sequence is TGTGCCAGCAGTTACAGGACAGGGAACGGGGAGCTGTTTTTT.